Listed below are T cell receptor beta chains from one sample, sequenced in a study of OX40 agonist ivuxolimab in advanced cancers. TCRdb's copy holds only in-frame clones and misses some; the assay was immunoSEQ multiplex PCR. This sample has some 60,000 clones, with approximately 83% found just once. The specimen comprised CD4+ or CD8+ T cells sorted from blood, sampled in a trial of the OX40 agonist ivuxolimab. The receptor set was obtained from an adult with an advanced solid tumor such as melanoma, head and neck, liver or kidney cancer. CDR3s include the opening cysteine and the closing phenylalanine or tryptophan. D genes are given only for firm matches. Not all rows give a size; the values are once, few, many and, for expanded clones, a class.

TRBJ2-1,TRBV12-1,.,.,TGTGCCAGCAGCTCGCCCCCTATAGCGGGATACTACAATGAGCAGTTCTTC,CASSSPPIAGYYNEQFF
TRBJ2-3,TRBV7-6,.,.,TGTGCCAGCAGCTTAGCGCCCGGGTGGACAGATACGCAGTATTTT,CASSLAPGWTDTQYF
TRBJ2-5,TRBV27,.,TRBD2,TGTGCCAGTAGTAAAAGCGGGATACAAGAGACCCAGTACTTC,CASSKSGIQETQYF
TRBJ1-5,TRBV15,.,.,TGTGCCACCAGCAGAGATTTAGGGGTCCCAAGCCAGCCCCAGCATTTT,CATSRDLGVPSQPQHF
TRBJ2-3,TRBV28,.,.,TGTGCCAGCAGTTTAGTAGCGGAAATCACAGATACGCAGTATTTT,CASSLVAEITDTQYF
TRBJ2-5,TRBV10-1,.,TRBD1,TGCGCCAGCAGTGAAGGGTCGGCCAGGGGGCCTCAAGAGACCCAGTACTTC,CASSEGSARGPQETQYF
TRBJ2-7,TRBV15,.,TRBD1,TGTGCCACCAGCAGCGGGGACAGGGCTGGCGAGCAGTACTTC,CATSSGDRAGEQYF
TRBJ2-7,TRBV28,.,.,TGTGCCAGCAGCCTTGAGGGGGGGCAGTACTTC,CASSLEGGQYF
TRBJ2-1,TRBV2,.,.,TGTGCCAGCACAGCGGGCTTAACTTACAATGAGCAGTTCTTC,CASTAGLTYNEQFF
TRBJ1-1,TRBV6-6,.,.,TGTGCCAGCACAATGCAACCGAACACTGAAGCTTTCTTT,CASTMQPNTEAFF
TRBJ2-7,TRBV6-1,.,.,TGTGCCAGCAGTGAGGGGGGCGCGGACTACGAGCAGTACTTC,CASSEGGADYEQYF
TRBJ2-1,TRBV19,.,.,TGTGCCAGTATCCCTACCCCCGGGACAGCACTACTAGGACCCCGGGGGTCCAATGAGCAGTTCTTC,CASIPTPGTALLGPRGSNEQFF
TRBJ2-1,TRBV28,.,.,TGTGCCAGCAGGTTAGGAGGCCCCTCCTACAATGAGCAGTTCTTC,CASRLGGPSYNEQFF
TRBJ2-7,TRBV28,few,.,TGTGCCAGCACCACTTTTCTAGCAGGCGAGCAGTACTTC,CASTTFLAGEQYF
TRBJ1-1,TRBV5-1,.,.,TGCGCCAGCAGCACACACCTTACAGGGAAGAACACTGAAGCTTTCTTT,CASSTHLTGKNTEAFF
TRBJ2-7,TRBV25-1,few,.,TGTGCCAGCAGTGAAGCCAGCTCCTACGAGCAGTACTTC,CASSEASSYEQYF
TRBJ2-1,TRBV6-5,.,TRBD2,TGTGCCAGCACGGGACTAAGAAATGAGCAGTTCTTC,CASTGLRNEQFF
TRBJ2-2,TRBV5-4,.,.,TGTGCCACCTACCCCCGAGGGGGAGGCCAAACCGGGGAGCTGTTTTTT,CATYPRGGGQTGELFF
TRBJ1-3,TRBV9,.,.,TGTGCCAGCAGCGTAGTTGCCGGGGGCAGGAACACCATATATTTT,CASSVVAGGRNTIYF
TRBJ1-2,TRBV28,.,.,TGTGCCAGCAGTTACAACGGGGCCAGCGATCACTATGGCTACACCTTC,CASSYNGASDHYGYTF
TRBJ1-3,TRBV30,.,TRBD1,TGTGCCTGGGACAGGGGTAGAAACACCATATATTTT,CAWDRGRNTIYF
TRBJ2-1,TRBV7-7,.,TRBD2,TGTGCTAGCAGCATCGGGACTAGCGGCTACAATGAGCAGTTCTTC,CASSIGTSGYNEQFF
TRBJ1-1,TRBV7-2,.,.,TGTGCCAGCAGCTTAGTCACAGGCGGTTACACTGAAGCTTTCTTT,CASSLVTGGYTEAFF
TRBJ1-1,TRBV7-2,few,.,TGTGCCAGCAGTTTTCCGGGCTCGTTCACTGAAGCTTTCTTT,CASSFPGSFTEAFF
TRBJ1-5,TRBV28,.,.,TGTGCCAGCAGTTTGATAGCAGGGATCCGTCAGCCCCAGCATTTT,CASSLIAGIRQPQHF
TRBJ2-1,TRBV19,once,.,TGTGCCAGTACTTGGGGCTGGGGTGAGCAGTTCTTC,CASTWGWGEQFF